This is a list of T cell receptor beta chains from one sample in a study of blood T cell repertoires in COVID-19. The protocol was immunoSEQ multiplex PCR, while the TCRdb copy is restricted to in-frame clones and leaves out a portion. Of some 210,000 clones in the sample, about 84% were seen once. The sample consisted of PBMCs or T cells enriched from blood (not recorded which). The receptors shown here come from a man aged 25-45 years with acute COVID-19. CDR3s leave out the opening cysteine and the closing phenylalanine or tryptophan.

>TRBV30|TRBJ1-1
AWARANTEAF
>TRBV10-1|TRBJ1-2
ASSGTGTGGYT
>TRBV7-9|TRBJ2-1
ASSWEGSGVVGLNNEQF
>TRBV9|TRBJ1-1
ASSEGAKMNTEAF
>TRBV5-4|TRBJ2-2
ASSSGVVTGELF
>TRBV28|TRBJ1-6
ASSLRQGASSPLH
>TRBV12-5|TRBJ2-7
ASTPRQAGEQY
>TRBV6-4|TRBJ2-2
ASSEGVSGGPITGELF
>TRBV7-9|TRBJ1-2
ASSQRQGANYGYT
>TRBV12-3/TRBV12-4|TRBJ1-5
ASSAGQPQH
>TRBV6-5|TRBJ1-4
ASSSSTGEKLF
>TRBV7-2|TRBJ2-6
ASSKQGTGANVLT
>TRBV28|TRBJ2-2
ASRPSAGGGLPTGELF
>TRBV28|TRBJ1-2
ASRLNRGPGYT
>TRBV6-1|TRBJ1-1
ASSERDTIEAF
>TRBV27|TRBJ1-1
ASSFLTEAF
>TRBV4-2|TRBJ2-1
ASSQVKAGGMDEQF